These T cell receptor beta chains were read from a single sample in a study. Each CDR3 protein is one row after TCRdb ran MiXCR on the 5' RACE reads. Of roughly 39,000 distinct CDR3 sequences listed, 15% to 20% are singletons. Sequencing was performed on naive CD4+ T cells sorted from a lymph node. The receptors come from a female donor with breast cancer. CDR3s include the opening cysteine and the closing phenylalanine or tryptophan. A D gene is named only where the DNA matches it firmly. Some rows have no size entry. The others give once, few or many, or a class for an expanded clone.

cdr3_aa: CSVTRPLTDTQYF
cdr3_nt: TGCAGCGTTACTCGGCCGTTGACAGATACGCAGTATTTT
v_call: TRBV29-1
j_call: TRBJ2-3
clone_size: -
d_call: -

cdr3_aa: CATSLTSGNEQFF
cdr3_nt: TGTGCCACCAGCCTGACTAGCGGGAATGAGCAGTTCTTC
v_call: TRBV24-1
j_call: TRBJ2-1
clone_size: many
d_call: TRBD2

cdr3_aa: CASSQALPGGSSQETQYF
cdr3_nt: TGTGCCAGCAGCCAAGCTCTCCCTGGGGGCTCATCGCAAGAGACCCAGTACTTC
v_call: TRBV3-1
j_call: TRBJ2-5
clone_size: few
d_call: -

cdr3_aa: CASSHGAAGGVDTQYF
cdr3_nt: TGTGCCAGCAGCCATGGTGCGGCGGGGGGAGTAGATACGCAGTATTTT
v_call: TRBV6-2/TRBV6-3
j_call: TRBJ2-3
clone_size: -
d_call: TRBD2

cdr3_aa: CASSFSSAGSGANVLTF
cdr3_nt: TGTGCCAGCAGCTTCTCCAGCGCGGGTTCTGGGGCCAACGTCCTGACTTTC
v_call: TRBV7-3
j_call: TRBJ2-6
clone_size: few
d_call: -

cdr3_aa: CASMSGTGNTGELSF
cdr3_nt: TGCGCCAGCATGTCTGGGACAGGGAACACCGGGGAGCTGTCTTTT
v_call: TRBV5-1
j_call: TRBJ2-2
clone_size: once
d_call: TRBD1

cdr3_aa: CASSPTGGYGYTF
cdr3_nt: TGCGCCAGCAGTCCGACAGGGGGCTATGGCTACACCTTC
v_call: TRBV5-1
j_call: TRBJ1-2
clone_size: -
d_call: TRBD1

cdr3_aa: CASSPIRGLNEKLFF
cdr3_nt: TGTGCCAGCAGCCCCATCCGAGGGCTTAATGAAAAACTGTTTTTT
v_call: TRBV7-9
j_call: TRBJ1-4
clone_size: -
d_call: -

cdr3_aa: CSAREGASRDEAFF
cdr3_nt: TGCAGTGCTAGAGAGGGGGCCTCGCGGGATGAGGCTTTCTTT
v_call: TRBV20-1
j_call: TRBJ1-1
clone_size: -
d_call: -

cdr3_aa: CASSYGQPTGSYEQYF
cdr3_nt: TGTGCCAGCAGTTACGGCCAGCCAACGGGCTCCTACGAGCAGTACTTC
v_call: TRBV6-6
j_call: TRBJ2-7
clone_size: -
d_call: -

cdr3_aa: CASSFFRDTEAFF
cdr3_nt: TGTGCCAGCAGTTTTTTCAGGGACACTGAAGCTTTCTTT
v_call: TRBV12-3/TRBV12-4
j_call: TRBJ1-1
clone_size: few
d_call: -

cdr3_aa: CASSPRDGYGYTF
cdr3_nt: TGTGCCAGCAGCCCCCGGGACGGCTATGGCTACACCTTC
v_call: TRBV12-3/TRBV12-4
j_call: TRBJ1-2
clone_size: few
d_call: -

cdr3_aa: CSAPGLDGREQYF
cdr3_nt: TGCAGTGCGCCCGGACTAGACGGCCGCGAGCAGTACTTC
v_call: TRBV20-1
j_call: TRBJ2-7
clone_size: few
d_call: TRBD2

cdr3_aa: CASTVQGGTEAFF
cdr3_nt: TGTGCCAGCACAGTCCAGGGAGGGACTGAAGCTTTCTTT
v_call: TRBV2
j_call: TRBJ1-1
clone_size: few
d_call: -

cdr3_aa: CASGQVMNTEAFF
cdr3_nt: TGTGCCAGCGGTCAGGTTATGAACACTGAAGCTTTCTTT
v_call: TRBV6-2/TRBV6-3
j_call: TRBJ1-1
clone_size: -
d_call: -

cdr3_aa: CASTPIGSGTEAFF
cdr3_nt: TGTGCCAGCACCCCGATCGGGTCTGGGACTGAAGCTTTCTTT
v_call: TRBV7-3
j_call: TRBJ1-1
clone_size: many
d_call: -

cdr3_aa: CASARLGSRNTEAFF
cdr3_nt: TGTGCCAGCGCACGCCTGGGTAGCCGGAACACTGAAGCTTTCTTT
v_call: TRBV18
j_call: TRBJ1-1
clone_size: many
d_call: -

cdr3_aa: CASSLDRGRETQYF
cdr3_nt: TGTGCCAGCAGCTTAGACCGGGGTCGGGAGACCCAGTACTTC
v_call: TRBV7-2
j_call: TRBJ2-5
clone_size: many
d_call: -

cdr3_aa: CASSPQPRYTTLPSTDTQYF
cdr3_nt: TGTGCCAGCAGCCCGCAGCCTCGGTACACGACACTCCCGAGCACAGATACGCAGTATTTT
v_call: TRBV28
j_call: TRBJ2-3
clone_size: few
d_call: -

cdr3_aa: CSAREVFPYRSSGANVLTF
cdr3_nt: TGCAGTGCTAGAGAGGTATTTCCTTACCGATCCTCTGGGGCCAACGTCCTGACTTTC
v_call: TRBV20-1
j_call: TRBJ2-6
clone_size: many
d_call: -

cdr3_aa: CASSLAGTNQPQHF
cdr3_nt: TGCGCCAGCAGCTTGGCCGGAACCAATCAGCCCCAGCATTTT
v_call: TRBV5-1
j_call: TRBJ1-5
clone_size: few
d_call: -

cdr3_aa: CASSLNQPQHF
cdr3_nt: TGTGCCAGCAGTTTAAACCAGCCCCAGCATTTT
v_call: TRBV12-3/TRBV12-4
j_call: TRBJ1-5
clone_size: medium-sized
d_call: -

cdr3_aa: CSAAQGAGAEAFF
cdr3_nt: TGCAGTGCAGCTCAGGGGGCTGGGGCTGAAGCTTTCTTT
v_call: TRBV20-1
j_call: TRBJ1-1
clone_size: few
d_call: TRBD1

cdr3_aa: CASSSGQGTYEQYF
cdr3_nt: TGCGCCAGCAGCTCAGGACAGGGGACCTACGAGCAGTACTTC
v_call: TRBV5-1
j_call: TRBJ2-7
clone_size: many
d_call: TRBD1

cdr3_aa: CASSRFGTTDGGYTF
cdr3_nt: TGTGCCAGCAGTCGCTTCGGGACGACGGATGGGGGCTACACCTTC
v_call: TRBV12-3/TRBV12-4
j_call: TRBJ1-2
clone_size: few
d_call: -

cdr3_aa: CASSSGLPGQETQYF
cdr3_nt: TGTGCCAGCAGCTCCGGACTACCCGGACAAGAGACCCAGTACTTC
v_call: TRBV4-2
j_call: TRBJ2-5
clone_size: -
d_call: -

cdr3_aa: CSVIIDSDQETQYF
cdr3_nt: TGCAGCGTCATTATAGACAGTGACCAAGAGACCCAGTACTTC
v_call: TRBV29-1
j_call: TRBJ2-5
clone_size: many
d_call: -